Below, 22 T cell receptor beta chains from the same sample are listed, as sequenced in a study of blood T cell repertoires in COVID-19. Clones were sequenced by immunoSEQ multiplex PCR, and TCRdb holds only the in-frame ones, with some missing. The sample yields some 140,000 clones, approximately 78% seen once. The sample consisted of peripheral blood. The source is an elderly man with acute or convalescent COVID-19.

This clone has a handful of counts. This rearrangement joins TRBV7-9 to TRBJ1-1; 7 bases map to TRBD1. CDR3 size: 15 residues. The J segment lost 3 bases and the V segment lost 4 bases, leaving 8 bases of the junction unmatched. Germline lookup yields CDR1 SEHNR and CDR2 FQNEAQ (reference sequence). The CDR3: CASSSGHRGDTEAFF. Written as DNA, the CDR3 is TGTGCCAGCAGCTCCGGTCACAGGGGAGACACTGAAGCTTTCTTT.

The CDR3 DNA reads as TGTGCCAGCTCACCTCCGGGACAGGGGGTTTACAATGAGCAGTTCTTC. This codes for CASSPPGQGVYNEQFF. The gene calls are TRBV18 and TRBJ2-1, with TRBD1 matching 11 bases. Looked up from germline, CDR1 is KGHSH and CDR2 is LQKENI. This CDR3 contains 16 residues. J was trimmed by 4 bases and V by 3 bases; bases with no gene match: 5.

The chain has TRBV29-1 and TRBJ2-7, with 11 bases that match TRBD1. Germline V gene data show CDR1 as SQVTM and CDR2 as ANQGSEA. V lost 5 bases and J lost 4; bases outside the gene matches: 7. This CDR3 contains 14 residues. CDR3 coding DNA: TGCAGCGTTATTTGGGGGACAGGGGGTTACGAGCAGTACTTC. It specifies CSVIWGTGGYEQYF.

V is TRBV3-1 (or the pseudogene TRBV3-2) and J is TRBJ1-4; 10 bases align to TRBD1. Germline lookup yields CDR1 LGHDT and CDR2 YNNKEL (reference sequence). Trimming took 3 bases from V and 7 from J; bases not matched to a gene: 5. This CDR3 has 15 residues. The CDR3 here is CASSHRQGASEKLFF. The CDR3 DNA sequence: TGTGCCAGCAGCCATAGACAGGGGGCTAGTGAAAAACTGTTTTTT.

This chain uses TRBV30 with TRBJ2-7; the D gene is possibly TRBD1 (5 bases). This CDR3 is 13 amino acids long. CDR1 is GTSNPN and CDR2 is SVGIG in the germline V gene (reference sequence). V lost 2 bases and J 3 bases, leaving 11 bases between the germline ends. CDR3 in DNA: TGTGCCTGGAGTAGTGGCGACAGCTACGAGCAGTACTTC. It yields the protein CAWSSGDSYEQYF.

This clone came up once. The chain couples TRBV19 to TRBJ1-5, with D perhaps TRBD1 (6 bases). This CDR3 spans 14 amino acids. Germline loops: CDR1 LNHDA, CDR2 SQIVND (reference sequence). Trimming removed 3 bases at V and 1 base at J, with 7 bases between. CDR3 loop: CASSIQGSNQPQHF. The CDR3 region has the DNA TGTGCCAGTAGTATTCAGGGGAGCAATCAGCCCCAGCATTTT.

For this clone: Distinct nucleotide sequences in the sample also encode this CDR3. J is TRBJ2-5 and V is TRBV18; D remains unclear. The length of the CDR3 is 14 residues. Germline V CDR1 and CDR2: KGHSH, LQKENI. V was trimmed by 0 bases and J by 2 bases, leaving 7 bases between them. CDR3 nucleotides: TGTGCCAGCTCACCACCGTCCACTCAAGAGACCCAGTACTTC. Protein: CASSPPSTQETQYF.

The chain recombines TRBV19 with TRBJ2-2; D possibly corresponds to TRBD1 (5 bases). From germline, CDR1 is LNHDA and CDR2 SQIVND (reference sequence). V was pared by 7 bases and J by 0 bases, with 6 bases between. This CDR3 has 13 amino acids. In nucleotides, the CDR3 is TGTGCCAGTACAGGGACGAACACCGGGGAGCTGTTTTTT. Amino acid sequence: CASTGTNTGELFF.

V is TRBV5-4 and J is TRBJ2-1; perhaps TRBD2 as D (6 bases). The CDR3 has 16 amino acids. V lost 4 bases and J lost 0, with 14 bases in between. Germline values: CDR1 SGHNT, CDR2 YYREEE (reference sequence). The CDR3 loop reads CASSILSGSSYNEQFF. The CDR3 DNA reads TGTGCCAGCAGCATCCTTAGCGGAAGCTCCTACAATGAGCAGTTCTTC.

The chain uses TRBV5-4 and TRBJ1-1; no clear D. The V gene's germline CDR1 is SGHNT and CDR2 YYREEE (reference sequence). The V and J ends lost 1 base and 3 bases respectively, with 4 bases between them. This CDR3 contains 12 residues. The CDR3 DNA is TGTGCCAGCAGCTTGCCGGACACTGAAGCTTTCTTT. Translation: CASSLPDTEAFF. The full variable domain, with the rest looked up from reference TRBV5-4 and TRBJ1-1, is ETGVTQSPTHLIKTRGQQVTLRCSSQSGHNTVSWYQQALGQGPQFIFQYYREEENGRGNFPPRFSGLQFPNYSSELNVNALELDDSALYLCASSLPDTEAFFGQGTRLTVV.

This chain connects TRBV19 to TRBJ1-2; 9 bases line up with TRBD1. The germline CDR1 and CDR2 sequences are LNHDA and SQIVND (reference sequence). The CDR3 covers 18 residues. V shed 9 bases and J 5 bases; nucleotides not matched to a gene: 22. The CDR3 DNA reads as TGTGCCAGCAGATCCCCCGGGACAGGGCCCCGCCGGGGATATGGCTACACCTTC. It specifies CASRSPGTGPRRGYGYTF.

The gene calls are TRBV7-9 and TRBJ1-4; 10 bases are a match to TRBD1. Germline V gene data show CDR1 as SEHNR and CDR2 as FQNEAQ (reference sequence). Trimming at V came to 5 bases and at J to 5 bases, leaving 5 bases not matched to a gene. This CDR3 is built from 15 residues. In DNA, the CDR3 is TGTGCCAGCAGCCTGACAGGGGGCGGGAATGAAAAACTGTTTTTT. Translated: CASSLTGGGNEKLFF.

The gene calls are TRBV5-1 and TRBJ2-1, with 8 positions matching TRBD1. The J segment lost 8 bases and the V segment lost 4 bases, leaving 14 bases of the junction unmatched. This CDR3 region has 16 residues. Looked up from germline, CDR1 is SGHRS and CDR2 is YFSETQ. The CDR3 loop is CASSRGGQGLKDEQFF. CDR3 nucleotide sequence: TGCGCCAGCAGCCGCGGAGGACAGGGTCTTAAGGATGAGCAGTTCTTC.

V is TRBV7-3 and J is TRBJ2-7, with D tentatively TRBD2 (6 bases). Germline loops: CDR1 SGHTA, CDR2 FQGTGA. This CDR3 region has 13 residues. V dropped 4 bases and J dropped 6 bases, with 13 bases sitting between them. The CDR3: CASSSTGVGEQYF. As DNA, the CDR3 is TGTGCCAGCAGCTCGACGGGGGTGGGCGAGCAGTACTTC.

The J gene is TRBJ1-4, the V gene TRBV5-1, with TRBD1 matching over 8 bases. With V trimmed by 5 bases and J by 4 bases, 7 bases remained unmatched. Looked up from germline, CDR1 is SGHRS and CDR2 is YFSETQ. The CDR3 length is 15 residues. CDR3 in DNA: TGCGCCAGCAGTAGTCGACAGGGGCTTAATGAAAAACTGTTTTTT. This sequence encodes CASSSRQGLNEKLFF.

The chain links TRBV2 to TRBJ1-6; TRBD1 aligns across 7 bases. The CDR3 runs 15 residues. Trimming took 4 bases from V and 8 from J; bases not matched to a gene: 8. Germline V gives CDR1 SNHLY, CDR2 FYNNEI. The CDR3 region has the DNA TGTGCCAGCAGTGGCTCAGGGGGAGCTTATTCACCCCTCCACTTT. The encoded protein is CASSGSGGAYSPLHF.

The chain joins TRBV19 to TRBJ2-3; the match to TRBD2 covers 10 bases. Germline-derived CDR1 and CDR2 are LNHDA and SQIVND (reference sequence). The CDR3 covers 15 residues. Germline trimming cut 7 bases from V and 7 bases from J; bases unmatched to any gene: 11. CDR3 in DNA: TGTGCCAGTACCACAAGCGGGGGGGCCGATTATACGCAGTATTTT. Protein sequence: CASTTSGGADYTQYF.

The CDR3 DNA reads TGTGCCAGCAGCCCCGACAGGCTGAAACAGCCCCAGCATTTT. Amino acids: CASSPDRLKQPQHF. V gene TRBV7-2 combines with J gene TRBJ1-5; tentatively, D is TRBD1 (6 bases). This CDR3 region has 14 residues. CDR1 SGHTA and CDR2 FQGNSA come from the germline V gene. Trimming took off 5 bases at V and 7 bases at J, with 15 bases between the two ends.

The chain uses TRBV9 and TRBJ1-1; D uncertain. V was cut by 1 base and J by 0 bases, with 16 bases left in between. Germline CDR1 reads SGDLS; CDR2 reads YYNGEE. The CDR3 has 17 amino acids. This chain's CDR3 is CASSVLPMEGLNTEAFF. CDR3 nucleotides: TGTGCCAGCAGCGTACTACCCATGGAGGGATTGAACACTGAAGCTTTCTTT.

In this sample, this clone turned up once. The chain has TRBV28 and TRBJ2-1, with 7 bases fitting TRBD2. In germline, CDR1 is MDHEN, CDR2 SYDVKM. This CDR3 comprises 19 residues. With V trimmed by 6 bases and J by 4 bases, 21 bases remained unmatched. The DNA for the CDR3 is TGTGCCAGCAGCCCTAGTGTGGGGGGGAGGAAGGGGCTATACAATGAGCAGTTCTTC. Its translation is CASSPSVGGRKGLYNEQFF.

The genes are TRBV30 and TRBJ1-1, with TRBD1 identical over 12 bases. Trimming took 4 bases from V and 3 from J; bases not matched to a gene: 3. The CDR3 covers 14 residues. Germline V gene sequence: CDR1 GTSNPN, CDR2 SVGIG (reference sequence). In DNA form, the CDR3 reads TGTGCCTGGATAAGGGACAGGGGGCACACTGAAGCTTTCTTT. It encodes CAWIRDRGHTEAFF.

The rearrangement joins TRBV2 to TRBJ1-1; TRBD1 agrees at 11 bases. V was pared by 2 bases and J by 6 bases, with 5 bases of the junction left unmatched. CDR1 and CDR2 (germline): SNHLY, FYNNEI. The CDR3 totals 15 residues. The CDR3 coding sequence is TGTGCCAGCAGTGAATCCGGACAGGGGGCGGCTGAAGCTTTCTTT. Encoded protein: CASSESGQGAAEAFF.